A single T cell receptor beta chain is shown here with its context. Its antigen is unknown. With 60 Vbeta and 13 Jbeta primers, the PCR was carried out. Sequencing was performed with immunoSEQ multiplex PCR; in TCRdb, only in-frame clones are kept and a portion is missing. Found here are about 150,000 clones, around 79% of them singletons; the top ten hold about 6.7%. This sample is part of a study of cytomegalovirus exposure and HLA in healthy donors. Study-level results: Prior analysis indicated that the majority of TCR beta V segments exhibited productivity approximately 90% or approximately 30% of the time.

Specimen: PBMCs. The source is a man in his forties or fifties in good health and CMV-seropositive.

CDR3 DNA sequence: TGTGCCAGCAGCTTAGCCCGGGGGAACTACGAGCAGTACTTC. Protein: CASSLARGNYEQYF. The V and J genes are TRBV7-2 and TRBJ2-5, with a weak D call TRBD2 (6 bases). The end of the DNA aligns better with TRBJ2-7, so the J call may be wrong. The CDR3 sequence is 14 residues long. The germline gives CDR1 SGHTA, CDR2 FQGNSA.